The rows below give T cell receptor beta chains drawn from one sample of a study of OX40 agonist ivuxolimab in advanced cancers. Generated by immunoSEQ multiplex PCR, the TCRdb table keeps only in-frame clones and is missing some. The sample carries around 20,000 clones, roughly 74% recorded once. The material sequenced was CD4+ or CD8+ T cells sorted from blood, taken in a trial of the OX40 agonist ivuxolimab. The receptors were sampled from an adult with an advanced solid tumor such as melanoma, head and neck, liver or kidney cancer. Both conserved end residues are part of each CDR3. A D gene is named only where the DNA matches it firmly. Only some rows state a clone size, as once, few, many or a class for expanded clones.

clone_size: NA
j_call: TRBJ1-1
v_call: TRBV29-1
d_call: TRBD1
cdr3_aa: CSVEGGQGLTEAFF
cdr3_nt: TGCAGCGTTGAAGGGGGACAGGGGTTGACTGAAGCTTTCTTT

clone_size: NA
j_call: TRBJ1-3
v_call: TRBV9
d_call: NA
cdr3_aa: CASSVEGRHSGNTIYF
cdr3_nt: TGTGCCAGCAGCGTAGAGGGCAGACATTCTGGAAACACCATATATTTT

clone_size: NA
j_call: TRBJ2-1
v_call: TRBV28
d_call: TRBD2
cdr3_aa: CASSPEGERGNEQFF
cdr3_nt: TGTGCCAGCAGTCCCGAGGGGGAGCGGGGGAATGAGCAGTTCTTC

clone_size: NA
j_call: TRBJ2-3
v_call: TRBV29-1
d_call: NA
cdr3_aa: CSVGTGNTDTQYF
cdr3_nt: TGCAGCGTTGGTACAGGAAACACAGATACGCAGTATTTT

clone_size: NA
j_call: TRBJ2-1
v_call: TRBV6-5
d_call: NA
cdr3_aa: CASSYSEGTGGNEQFF
cdr3_nt: TGTGCCAGCAGTTACTCGGAGGGTACAGGAGGTAATGAGCAGTTCTTC

clone_size: NA
j_call: TRBJ1-5
v_call: TRBV5-6
d_call: NA
cdr3_aa: CASSLAKAGGFQPQHF
cdr3_nt: TGTGCCAGCAGCTTGGCCAAGGCGGGGGGTTTTCAGCCCCAGCATTTT

clone_size: once
j_call: TRBJ2-5
v_call: TRBV27
d_call: NA
cdr3_aa: CASSWPGETQYF
cdr3_nt: TGTGCCAGCAGTTGGCCCGGGGAGACCCAGTACTTC

clone_size: NA
j_call: TRBJ2-3
v_call: TRBV11-2
d_call: NA
cdr3_aa: CASSSLLKAPDTQYF
cdr3_nt: TGTGCCAGCAGCAGCCTACTAAAAGCCCCAGATACGCAGTATTTT

clone_size: NA
j_call: TRBJ1-5
v_call: TRBV30
d_call: NA
cdr3_aa: CAWSRDSNQPQHF
cdr3_nt: TGTGCCTGGAGCCGGGATAGCAATCAGCCCCAGCATTTT

clone_size: few
j_call: TRBJ2-6
v_call: TRBV19
d_call: NA
cdr3_aa: CASSIKAGANVLTF
cdr3_nt: TGTGCCAGTAGTATTAAAGCTGGGGCCAACGTCCTGACTTTC